These T cell receptor beta chains were read from a single sample in a study of shared clonotypes between healthy human individuals. The assay was immunoSEQ multiplex PCR, and TCRdb's table has in-frame clones only and misses some. The table lists 2 million or so clones, 85% to 95% of them singletons, with 0.1% to 0.15% in the top ten. Sequenced sample: naive CD4+ T cells sorted from blood. These receptors came from a man aged 18-30 years in good health. The CDR3 runs from the conserved cysteine through the conserved F or W. Each record gives: J gene, V gene, clone size, D gene, CDR3 DNA, CDR3 protein. A D gene is named only where the DNA matches it firmly. Rows give clone size only sometimes, using once, few, many, or a class for an expanded clone.

J gene: TRBJ2-3
V gene: TRBV19
clone size: NA
D gene: TRBD2
CDR3 DNA: TGTGCCAGTAGTATTGTAGCGGGAGGGAAAGCTAGCACAGATACGCAGTATTTT
CDR3 protein: CASSIVAGGKASTDTQYF

J gene: TRBJ2-3
V gene: TRBV30
clone size: NA
D gene: TRBD1
CDR3 DNA: TGTGCCTGGAGTGTAGGGACAGGGGAGTCGACAGATACGCAGTATTTT
CDR3 protein: CAWSVGTGESTDTQYF

J gene: TRBJ2-5
V gene: TRBV5-1
clone size: NA
D gene: TRBD1
CDR3 DNA: TGCGCCAGCAGCCTAGGACAGGGGGTGGGAGAGACCCAGTACTTC
CDR3 protein: CASSLGQGVGETQYF

J gene: TRBJ2-5
V gene: TRBV9
clone size: once
D gene: TRBD2
CDR3 DNA: TGTGCCAGCAGCGCAGTTAGCGGGACTGAGACCCAGTACTTC
CDR3 protein: CASSAVSGTETQYF

J gene: TRBJ2-1
V gene: TRBV19
clone size: NA
D gene: NA
CDR3 DNA: TGTGCCAGTAACGCGGGACAGACCTACAATGAGCAGTTCTTC
CDR3 protein: CASNAGQTYNEQFF

J gene: TRBJ2-7
V gene: TRBV9
clone size: few
D gene: NA
CDR3 DNA: TGTGCCAGCAGCGCCGCTCCGGGCCGCCAAACCGGCGAGCAGTACTTC
CDR3 protein: CASSAAPGRQTGEQYF

J gene: TRBJ1-4
V gene: TRBV28
clone size: NA
D gene: TRBD1
CDR3 DNA: TGTGCCAGCCACAGGGGGACGCTTTCACATGAAAAACTGTTTTTT
CDR3 protein: CASHRGTLSHEKLFF

J gene: TRBJ2-3
V gene: TRBV2
clone size: NA
D gene: TRBD1
CDR3 DNA: TGTGCCAGCAGTTCCGGGACAGGGGTGCTATTCGTATCAGATACGCAGTATTTT
CDR3 protein: CASSSGTGVLFVSDTQYF

J gene: TRBJ2-3
V gene: TRBV10-3
clone size: NA
D gene: NA
CDR3 DNA: TGTGCCGCCACGGGGGACTCTAGCACAGATACGCAGTATTTT
CDR3 protein: CAATGDSSTDTQYF

J gene: TRBJ1-4
V gene: TRBV7-9
clone size: NA
D gene: NA
CDR3 DNA: TGTGCCAGCAGCTTACCCGGGACCTGGAATGAAAAACTGTTTTTT
CDR3 protein: CASSLPGTWNEKLFF

J gene: TRBJ1-3
V gene: TRBV7-9
clone size: NA
D gene: NA
CDR3 DNA: TGTGCCAGCAGCTCCAACAGAATATCTGGAAACACCATATATTTT
CDR3 protein: CASSSNRISGNTIYF

J gene: TRBJ2-3
V gene: TRBV10-3
clone size: NA
D gene: NA
CDR3 DNA: TGTGCCATCAGTGAGATGCTAGCGAAAAAACTTAGCACAGATACGCAGTATTTT
CDR3 protein: CAISEMLAKKLSTDTQYF

J gene: TRBJ1-5
V gene: TRBV7-8
clone size: NA
D gene: TRBD1
CDR3 DNA: TGTGCCAGCGCACAGGGGAGTTTTAGCAATCAGCCCCAGCATTTT
CDR3 protein: CASAQGSFSNQPQHF

J gene: TRBJ2-3
V gene: TRBV5-1
clone size: NA
D gene: NA
CDR3 DNA: TGCGCCAGCAGCTTGCCAACTGGAAAAGGGGTCAGGACAGATACGCAGTATTTT
CDR3 protein: CASSLPTGKGVRTDTQYF

J gene: TRBJ2-2
V gene: TRBV9
clone size: NA
D gene: NA
CDR3 DNA: TGTGCCAGCAGCGGGATCGGGAAGAACACCGGGGAGCTGTTTTTT
CDR3 protein: CASSGIGKNTGELFF

J gene: TRBJ1-1
V gene: TRBV21-1
clone size: NA
D gene: NA
CDR3 DNA: TGTGCCAGCAGCAAAGTAACGGTCATGAACACTGAAGCTTTCTTT
CDR3 protein: CASSKVTVMNTEAFF

J gene: TRBJ1-1
V gene: TRBV29-1
clone size: NA
D gene: NA
CDR3 DNA: TGCAGCGTTGGGCCCCCTAACACTGAAGCTTTCTTT
CDR3 protein: CSVGPPNTEAFF

J gene: TRBJ1-1
V gene: TRBV4-1
clone size: NA
D gene: NA
CDR3 DNA: TGCGCCAGCAGCCAAGGAGAAGTTATTAACACTGAAGCTTTCTTT
CDR3 protein: CASSQGEVINTEAFF

J gene: TRBJ1-2
V gene: TRBV4-3
clone size: once
D gene: NA
CDR3 DNA: TGCGCCAGCAGCCAAGCTTTGGCGGGTGGCTACACCTTC
CDR3 protein: CASSQALAGGYTF

J gene: TRBJ1-6
V gene: TRBV28
clone size: NA
D gene: NA
CDR3 DNA: TGTGCCAGCAGTCAATATGGGGGAGGGGTGAAGAATTCACCCCTCCACTTT
CDR3 protein: CASSQYGGGVKNSPLHF

J gene: TRBJ2-5
V gene: TRBV19
clone size: NA
D gene: NA
CDR3 DNA: TGTGCCAGTAGTACCCGACAGACAGTATACCAAGAGACCCAGTACTTC
CDR3 protein: CASSTRQTVYQETQYF

J gene: TRBJ1-2
V gene: TRBV5-1
clone size: NA
D gene: NA
CDR3 DNA: TGCGCCAGCAGCCCCCTGACCGACAACTATGGCTACACCTTC
CDR3 protein: CASSPLTDNYGYTF

J gene: TRBJ2-1
V gene: TRBV28
clone size: once
D gene: TRBD2
CDR3 DNA: TGTGCCAGCAGTTCCACGGGACTAGGCTACAATGAGCAGTTCTTC
CDR3 protein: CASSSTGLGYNEQFF

J gene: TRBJ2-7
V gene: TRBV5-6
clone size: NA
D gene: TRBD1
CDR3 DNA: TGTGCCAGCAGCCCCGGGACAGGGATTTACGAGCAGTACTTC
CDR3 protein: CASSPGTGIYEQYF

J gene: TRBJ2-7
V gene: TRBV11-3
clone size: NA
D gene: TRBD2
CDR3 DNA: TGTGCCAGCAGCCGGGGGGGCTACGAGCAGTACTTC
CDR3 protein: CASSRGGYEQYF

J gene: TRBJ2-7
V gene: TRBV6-5
clone size: NA
D gene: NA
CDR3 DNA: TGTGCCAGCAGACACGGGCAGGGGGGCTCCTACGAGCAGTACTTC
CDR3 protein: CASRHGQGGSYEQYF

J gene: TRBJ2-2
V gene: TRBV5-1
clone size: NA
D gene: TRBD1
CDR3 DNA: TGCGCCAGCAGCGCGACAGGGTACACCGGGGAGCTGTTTTTT
CDR3 protein: CASSATGYTGELFF

J gene: TRBJ2-4
V gene: TRBV6-1
clone size: NA
D gene: NA
CDR3 DNA: TGTGCCAGCAGTCTAGCCAAAAACATTCAGTACTTC
CDR3 protein: CASSLAKNIQYF

J gene: TRBJ2-7
V gene: TRBV10-3
clone size: NA
D gene: NA
CDR3 DNA: TGTGCCATCAGTGAGGATGGGTACGAGCAGTACTTC
CDR3 protein: CAISEDGYEQYF

J gene: TRBJ1-1
V gene: TRBV4-2
clone size: NA
D gene: NA
CDR3 DNA: TGTGCCAGCAGCCAAGATCCCGGGGGGAGAACTGAAGCTTTCTTT
CDR3 protein: CASSQDPGGRTEAFF

J gene: TRBJ2-5
V gene: TRBV2
clone size: NA
D gene: NA
CDR3 DNA: TGTGCCAGCAGTGCCGCGAGCGGCCAAGAGACCCAGTACTTC
CDR3 protein: CASSAASGQETQYF

J gene: TRBJ2-3
V gene: TRBV28
clone size: NA
D gene: TRBD2
CDR3 DNA: TGTGCCAGCAGCGCGACTAGCGGGAGGACAGATACGCAGTATTTT
CDR3 protein: CASSATSGRTDTQYF

J gene: TRBJ2-1
V gene: TRBV30
clone size: NA
D gene: NA
CDR3 DNA: TGTGCCTGGAGTAAGTCCAGCCTGAACTACAATGAGCAGTTCTTC
CDR3 protein: CAWSKSSLNYNEQFF

J gene: TRBJ1-4
V gene: TRBV28
clone size: once
D gene: NA
CDR3 DNA: TGTGCCAGCAGGGACAGACCAACTAATGAAAAACTGTTTTTT
CDR3 protein: CASRDRPTNEKLFF

J gene: TRBJ2-3
V gene: TRBV9
clone size: NA
D gene: NA
CDR3 DNA: TGTGCCAGCAGCCCATGGGTAGATACGCAGTATTTT
CDR3 protein: CASSPWVDTQYF

J gene: TRBJ1-2
V gene: TRBV5-1
clone size: NA
D gene: NA
CDR3 DNA: TGCGCCAGCAGCTTGACAGGCGAGGGCTACACCTTC
CDR3 protein: CASSLTGEGYTF

J gene: TRBJ2-5
V gene: TRBV7-2
clone size: NA
D gene: TRBD1
CDR3 DNA: TGTGCCAGCAGGGACGGGGACAGGGGGTTGGCGACCCAGTACTTC
CDR3 protein: CASRDGDRGLATQYF

J gene: TRBJ2-2
V gene: TRBV28
clone size: NA
D gene: TRBD2
CDR3 DNA: TGTGCCAGCAGTTTAGTCGGGGGACTAAGAACCGGGGAGCTGTTTTTT
CDR3 protein: CASSLVGGLRTGELFF

J gene: TRBJ2-2
V gene: TRBV5-6
clone size: NA
D gene: TRBD1
CDR3 DNA: TGTGCCAGCAGCGGCGGAACAGGGGGTATCACCGGGGAGCTGTTTTTT
CDR3 protein: CASSGGTGGITGELFF

J gene: TRBJ2-3
V gene: TRBV18
clone size: NA
D gene: NA
CDR3 DNA: TGTGCCAGCTCACCACCGAATGGCCTGGTGGATACGCAGTATTTT
CDR3 protein: CASSPPNGLVDTQYF

J gene: TRBJ1-3
V gene: TRBV9
clone size: NA
D gene: TRBD1
CDR3 DNA: TGTGCCAGCAGCGTCGGGACAGACTTTGGAAACACCATATATTTT
CDR3 protein: CASSVGTDFGNTIYF